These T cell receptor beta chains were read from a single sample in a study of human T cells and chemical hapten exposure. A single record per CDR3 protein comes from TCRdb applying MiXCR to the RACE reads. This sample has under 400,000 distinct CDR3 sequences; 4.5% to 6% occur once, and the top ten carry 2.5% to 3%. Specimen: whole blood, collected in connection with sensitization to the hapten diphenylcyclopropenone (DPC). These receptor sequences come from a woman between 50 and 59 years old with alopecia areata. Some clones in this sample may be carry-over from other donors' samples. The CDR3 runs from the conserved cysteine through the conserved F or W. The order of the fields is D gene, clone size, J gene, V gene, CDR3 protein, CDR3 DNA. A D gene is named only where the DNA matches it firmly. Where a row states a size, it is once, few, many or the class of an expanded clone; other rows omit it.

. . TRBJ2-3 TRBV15 CATSSQRSGLRIDTQYF TGTGCCACCAGCAGTCAGAGGTCGGGTTTAAGGATAGATACGCAGTATTTT
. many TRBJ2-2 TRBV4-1 CASSQERMGELFF TGCGCCAGCAGCCAAGAACGAATGGGGGAGCTGTTTTTT
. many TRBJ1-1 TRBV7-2 CASGHTEAFF TGTGCCAGCGGACACACTGAAGCTTTCTTT
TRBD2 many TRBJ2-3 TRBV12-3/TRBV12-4 CASSPPSGRAGADTQYF TGTGCCAGCAGTCCCCCTAGCGGGAGGGCCGGGGCAGATACGCAGTATTTT
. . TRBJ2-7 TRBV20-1 CSAGGGAEFAYEQYF TGCAGTGCGGGGGGGGGCGCGGAGTTTGCCTACGAGCAGTACTTC
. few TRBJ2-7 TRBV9 CASSAWDSSYEQYF TGTGCCAGCAGCGCCTGGGACTCTTCCTACGAGCAGTACTTC
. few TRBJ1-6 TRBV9 CASSVGEGVNSPLHF TGTGCCAGCAGCGTTGGAGAGGGAGTAAACTCACCCCTCCACTTT
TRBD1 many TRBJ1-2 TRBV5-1 CASSLNRDRGRSTF TGCGCCAGCAGCTTGAACCGGGACAGGGGGCGAAGCACCTTC
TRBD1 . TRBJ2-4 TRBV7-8 CASSSSKTGPLAKNIQYF TGTGCCAGCAGCTCCTCTAAGACAGGGCCGCTAGCCAAAAACATTCAGTACTTC
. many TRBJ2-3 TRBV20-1 CSAGGTVGDTQYF TGCAGTGCTGGGGGGACAGTGGGGGATACGCAGTATTTT
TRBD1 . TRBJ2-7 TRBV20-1 CSASRGQGPYEQYF TGCAGTGCTAGTAGGGGACAGGGGCCCTACGAGCAGTACTTC
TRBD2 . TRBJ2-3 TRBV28 CASRIAGGGTDTQYF TGTGCCAGCAGGATAGCGGGAGGTGGTACAGATACGCAGTATTTT
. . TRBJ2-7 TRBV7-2 CASSLDGGGGYEQYF TGTGCCAGCAGCTTAGATGGAGGAGGGGGCTACGAGCAGTACTTC
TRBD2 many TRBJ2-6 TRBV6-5 CASRRGGSGANVLTF TGTGCCAGCCGCCGGGGGGGCTCTGGGGCCAACGTCCTGACTTTC
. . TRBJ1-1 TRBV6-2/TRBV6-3 CASTPQTTARMNTEAFF TGTGCCAGCACCCCCCAGACGACTGCTAGAATGAACACTGAAGCTTTCTTT
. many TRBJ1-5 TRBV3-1 CASSQDSSIWQPQHF TGTGCCAGCAGCCAAGACTCCTCAATCTGGCAGCCCCAGCATTTT
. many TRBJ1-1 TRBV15 CATSREVALNTEAFF TGTGCCACCAGCAGAGAGGTCGCCTTGAACACTGAAGCTTTCTTT
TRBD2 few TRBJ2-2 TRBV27 CASSLLPLTSGRTTNTGELFF TGTGCCAGCAGTTTATTACCCCTCACTAGCGGGAGGACTACTAACACCGGGGAGCTGTTTTTT
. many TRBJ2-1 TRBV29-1 CSVVGSVEQFF TGCAGCGTTGTAGGTAGCGTTGAGCAGTTCTTC
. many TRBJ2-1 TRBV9 CASSSSWSYNEQFF .
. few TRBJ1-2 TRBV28 CASSPYRAGYGYTF TGTGCCAGCAGTCCCTACAGGGCGGGCTATGGCTACACCTTC
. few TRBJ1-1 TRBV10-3 CAISEPGILGPTEAFF TGTGCCATCAGTGAGCCTGGGATCTTGGGCCCCACTGAAGCTTTCTTT
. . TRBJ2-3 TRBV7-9 CASQPGTDTQYF TGTGCCAGCCAGCCGGGTACAGATACGCAGTATTTT
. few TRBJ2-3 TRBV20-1 CSARGRAQDTQYF TGCAGTGCTAGAGGTCGAGCACAAGATACGCAGTATTTT
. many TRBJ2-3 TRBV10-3 CAIRPELAVHQDTQYF TGTGCCATCAGGCCAGAGTTGGCAGTTCATCAAGATACGCAGTATTTT
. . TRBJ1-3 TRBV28 CASSPEVAGNTIYF TGTGCCAGCAGCCCCGAGGTTGCTGGAAACACCATATATTTT
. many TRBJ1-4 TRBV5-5 CASSAGRGAVNEKLFF TGTGCCAGCAGTGCCGGGCGGGGAGCGGTTAATGAAAAACTGTTTTTT
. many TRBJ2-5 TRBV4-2 CASSPQGGETQYF TGTGCCAGCAGCCCCCAGGGGGGGGAGACCCAGTACTTC
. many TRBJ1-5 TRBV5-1 CASSLSDSNQPQHF TGCGCCAGCAGCTTGTCGGATAGCAATCAGCCCCAGCATTTT
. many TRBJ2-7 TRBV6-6 CASSLPRWQGRIYEQYF TGTGCCAGCAGTCTCCCGCGTTGGCAGGGAAGAATCTACGAGCAGTACTTC
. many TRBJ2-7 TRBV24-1 CATSDRPSSEQYF TGTGCCACCAGTGATCGCCCGAGTTCCGAGCAGTACTTC
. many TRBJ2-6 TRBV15 CATSRGDSGANVLTF TGTGCCACCAGCAGAGGAGACTCTGGGGCCAACGTCCTGACTTTC
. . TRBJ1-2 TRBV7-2 CASSFGTQGYTF TGTGCCAGCAGCTTTGGGACACAAGGCTACACCTTC
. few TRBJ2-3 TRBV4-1 CASSQASVNGPSTDTQYF TGCGCCAGCAGCCAAGCCTCAGTAAACGGCCCTAGCACAGATACGCAGTATTTT
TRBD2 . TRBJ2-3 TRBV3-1 CASSQLAGGATDTQYF TGTGCCAGCAGCCAACTAGCGGGGGGTGCCACAGATACGCAGTATTTT
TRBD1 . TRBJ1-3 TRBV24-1 CATSETGGSGNTIYF TGTGCCACCAGTGAAACAGGGGGCTCTGGAAACACCATATATTTT
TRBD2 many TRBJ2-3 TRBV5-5 CASSLEGQRGTDTQYF TGTGCCAGCAGCTTGGAGGGCCAGCGGGGAACAGATACGCAGTATTTT
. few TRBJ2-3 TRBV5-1 CASSGGPGQGDTDTQYF TGCGCCAGCAGCGGGGGACCAGGGCAGGGAGACACAGATACGCAGTATTTT
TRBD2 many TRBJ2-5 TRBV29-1 CSVGLAGETQYF TGCAGCGTCGGACTAGCGGGAGAGACCCAGTACTTC
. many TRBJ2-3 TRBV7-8 CASSLKWTLGPTDTQYF TGTGCCAGCAGCTTAAAGTGGACGTTGGGACCAACAGATACGCAGTATTTT
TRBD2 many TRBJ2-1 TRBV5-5 CASSYAPGLDNEQFF TGTGCCAGCAGCTACGCGCCGGGACTAGACAATGAGCAGTTCTTC
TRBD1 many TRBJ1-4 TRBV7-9 CASSPPDRGLFTNEKLFF TGTGCCAGCAGCCCCCCTGACAGGGGGCTTTTCACTAATGAAAAACTGTTTTTT
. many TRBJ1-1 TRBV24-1 CATRLEITVNTEAFF TGTGCCACCAGGCTCGAGATTACAGTGAACACTGAAGCTTTCTTT
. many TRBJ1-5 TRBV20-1 CSAMGGDQPQHF TGCAGTGCTATGGGGGGGGATCAGCCCCAGCATTTT
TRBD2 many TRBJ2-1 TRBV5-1 CASSSLRGADDEQFF TGCGCCAGCAGCTCCCTGCGGGGGGCCGACGATGAGCAGTTCTTC
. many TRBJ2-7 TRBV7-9 CASGGAYEQYF TGTGCCAGCGGAGGGGCCTACGAGCAGTACTTC
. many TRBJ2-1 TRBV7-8 CASRPTVSSYNEQFF TGTGCCAGCAGACCGACCGTTAGCTCCTACAATGAGCAGTTCTTC
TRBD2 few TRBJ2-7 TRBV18 CASSSFGGGHSYEQYF TGTGCCAGCTCATCCTTTGGCGGGGGGCACTCCTACGAGCAGTACTTC
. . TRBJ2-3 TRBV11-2 CASSLVWGTDTQYF TGTGCCAGCAGCTTAGTGTGGGGCACAGATACGCAGTATTTT
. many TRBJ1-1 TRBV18 CASSPGVNTEAFF TGTGCCAGCTCACCAGGGGTTAACACTGAAGCTTTCTTT